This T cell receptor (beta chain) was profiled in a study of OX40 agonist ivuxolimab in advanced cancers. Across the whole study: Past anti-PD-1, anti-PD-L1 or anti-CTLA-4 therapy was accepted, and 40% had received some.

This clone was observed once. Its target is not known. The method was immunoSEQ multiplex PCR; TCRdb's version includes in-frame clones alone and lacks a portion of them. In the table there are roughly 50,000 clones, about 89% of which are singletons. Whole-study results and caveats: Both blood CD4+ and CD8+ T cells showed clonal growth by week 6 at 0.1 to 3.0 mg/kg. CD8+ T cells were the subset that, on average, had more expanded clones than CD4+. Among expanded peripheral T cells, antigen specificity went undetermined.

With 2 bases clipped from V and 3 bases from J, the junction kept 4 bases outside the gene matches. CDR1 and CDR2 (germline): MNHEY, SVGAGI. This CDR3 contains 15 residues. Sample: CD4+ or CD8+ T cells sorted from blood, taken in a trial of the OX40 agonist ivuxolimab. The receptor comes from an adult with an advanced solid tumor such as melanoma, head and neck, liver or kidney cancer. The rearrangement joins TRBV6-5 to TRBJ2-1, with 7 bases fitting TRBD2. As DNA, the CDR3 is TGTGCCAGCAGTTACGAGCCGGGAGGCTACAATGAGCAGTTCTTC. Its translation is CASSYEPGGYNEQFF.